This TCR beta chain was sequenced during a study of technical replicates of blood from several donors. The CDR3 contains 15 residues. Trimming shortened V by 3 bases and J by 2 bases, and 13 bases separated the two germline ends. The germline gives CDR1 LGHNA, CDR2 YNFKEQ. The method was immunoSEQ multiplex PCR; TCRdb's version includes in-frame clones alone and lacks a portion of them. The data contain 35,000 to 50,000 clones, about 96% of them singletons. The source is a human donor in good health. The sequenced material came from T cells isolated from PBMCs. The chain combines TRBV4-2 with TRBJ1-1, with D perhaps matching TRBD1 (5 bases). The CDR3: CASSQTSDSNTEAFF. The CDR3 DNA is TGTGCCAGCAGCCAGACCAGTGACAGCAACACTGAAGCTTTCTTT.